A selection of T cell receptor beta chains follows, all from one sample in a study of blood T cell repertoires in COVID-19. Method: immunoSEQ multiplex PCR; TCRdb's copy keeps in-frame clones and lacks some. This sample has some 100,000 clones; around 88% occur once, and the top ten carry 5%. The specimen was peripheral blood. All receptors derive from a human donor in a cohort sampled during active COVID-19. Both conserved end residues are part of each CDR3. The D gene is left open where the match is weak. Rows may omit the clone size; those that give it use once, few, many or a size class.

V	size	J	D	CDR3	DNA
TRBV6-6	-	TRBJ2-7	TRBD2	CASSLAGGEQYF	TGTGCCAGCAGCCTAGCGGGAGGCGAGCAGTACTTC
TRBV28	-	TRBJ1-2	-	CASFARGYGYTF	TGTGCCAGCTTTGCCAGGGGTTATGGCTACACCTTC
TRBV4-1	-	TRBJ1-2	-	CASSQERTQHGYTF	TGCGCCAGCAGCCAAGAAAGAACACAACATGGCTACACCTTC
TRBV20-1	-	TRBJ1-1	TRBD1	CSARGQGGAFF	TGCAGTGCTAGGGGACAGGGTGGAGCTTTCTTT
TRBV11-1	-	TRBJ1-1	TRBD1	CASSPPTGMGTEAFF	TGTGCCAGCAGCCCCCCGACAGGGATGGGAACTGAAGCTTTCTTT
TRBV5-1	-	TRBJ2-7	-	CASSPSRDSSYEQYF	TGCGCCAGCAGCCCCTCGCGGGACAGCTCCTACGAGCAGTACTTC
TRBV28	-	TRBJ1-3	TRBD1	CASSFPFWRGQDSGNTIYF	TGTGCCAGCAGTTTCCCCTTTTGGAGGGGACAGGATTCTGGAAACACCATATATTTT
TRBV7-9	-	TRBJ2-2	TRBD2	CASSLRREGTGELFF	TGTGCCAGCAGCTTAAGGCGGGAGGGCACCGGGGAGCTGTTTTTT
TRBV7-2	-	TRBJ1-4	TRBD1	CASSLRDRGGEKLFF	TGTGCCAGCAGCTTGCGGGACAGGGGTGGTGAAAAACTGTTTTTT
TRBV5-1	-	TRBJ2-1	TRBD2	CASSLGLAGVLGEQFF	TGCGCCAGCAGCTTGGGACTAGCGGGAGTCTTAGGTGAGCAGTTCTTC
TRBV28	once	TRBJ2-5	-	CASSNVFKEETQYF	TGTGCCAGCAGTAACGTTTTTAAAGAGGAGACCCAGTACTTC
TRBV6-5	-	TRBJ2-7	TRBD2	CASRGLAGFSYEQYF	TGTGCCAGCAGGGGCCTAGCGGGATTCTCCTACGAGCAGTACTTC
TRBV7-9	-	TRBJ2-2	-	CASSLGQGNTGELFF	TGTGCCAGCAGCTTAGGACAAGGGAACACCGGGGAGCTGTTTTTT
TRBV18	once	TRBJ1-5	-	CASSPPGKRSNQPQHF	TGTGCCAGCTCACCACCGGGCAAAAGGAGCAATCAGCCCCAGCATTTT
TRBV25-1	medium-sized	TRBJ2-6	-	CASSPRLGISSGANVLTF	TGTGCCAGCAGTCCCCGTCTAGGCATTTCCTCTGGGGCCAACGTCCTGACTTTC
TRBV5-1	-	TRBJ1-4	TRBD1	CASSLQGRGDEKLFF	TGCGCCAGCAGCTTGCAGGGCAGGGGGGATGAAAAACTGTTTTTT
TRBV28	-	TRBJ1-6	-	CASSLGGVSSPLHF	TGTGCCAGCAGTTTAGGAGGGGTGAGTTCACCCCTCCACTTT
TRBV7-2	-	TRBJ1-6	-	CASSLGHLHNSPLHF	TGTGCCAGCAGCTTAGGACACCTTCATAATTCACCCCTCCACTTT
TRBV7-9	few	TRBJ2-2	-	CASSPKMRLAGELFF	TGTGCCAGCAGCCCAAAGATGCGACTAGCCGGGGAGCTGTTTTTT
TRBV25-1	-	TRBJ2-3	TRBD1	CASSPMGQGTDTQYF	TGTGCCAGCAGTCCCATGGGACAGGGGACAGATACGCAGTATTTT
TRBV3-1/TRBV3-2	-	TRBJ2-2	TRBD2	CASSQAPSGVAGELFF	TGTGCCAGCAGCCAAGCTCCTAGCGGGGTGGCCGGGGAGCTGTTTTTT
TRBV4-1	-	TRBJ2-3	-	CASSQNPSITDTQYF	TGCGCCAGCAGCCAAAACCCTAGCATCACAGATACGCAGTATTTT
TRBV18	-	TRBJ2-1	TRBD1	CASSRDRATYNEQFF	TGTGCCAGCTCAAGGGACAGGGCGACCTACAATGAGCAGTTCTTC
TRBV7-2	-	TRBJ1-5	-	CASSLQGTQPQHF	TGTGCCAGCAGCTTACAGGGAACTCAGCCCCAGCATTTT
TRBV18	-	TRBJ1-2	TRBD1	CASSPEGTGKPKAYGYTF	TGTGCCAGCTCACCGGAAGGGACAGGGAAGCCGAAAGCGTATGGCTACACCTTC
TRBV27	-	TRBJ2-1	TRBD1	CASSGGRTGHYNEQFF	TGTGCCAGCAGCGGAGGTCGGACAGGGCACTACAATGAGCAGTTCTTC
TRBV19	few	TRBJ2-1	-	CASTPKATAAISSYNEQFF	TGTGCCAGTACCCCGAAAGCGACTGCAGCAATAAGCTCCTACAATGAGCAGTTCTTC
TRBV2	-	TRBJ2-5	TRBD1	CADRDRAYQETQYF	TGTGCCGACCGGGACAGGGCGTACCAAGAGACCCAGTACTTC
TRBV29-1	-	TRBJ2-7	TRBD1	CSVWTGDNFYEQYF	TGCAGCGTCTGGACAGGAGACAACTTCTACGAGCAGTACTTC
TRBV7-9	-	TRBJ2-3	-	CAGRGSGTDTQYF	TGTGCCGGCCGGGGGAGCGGCACAGATACGCAGTATTTT
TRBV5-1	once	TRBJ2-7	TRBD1	CASSWAPGQGSYEQYF	TGCGCCAGCAGCTGGGCCCCGGGACAGGGTTCCTACGAGCAGTACTTC
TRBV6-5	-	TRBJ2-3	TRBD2	CASRLAGASTDTQYF	TGTGCCAGCCGCCTAGCGGGGGCTAGCACAGATACGCAGTATTTT
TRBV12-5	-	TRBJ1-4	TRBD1	CASGPGQGLINEKLFF	TGTGCTAGTGGGCCTGGACAGGGGCTTATTAATGAAAAACTGTTTTTT
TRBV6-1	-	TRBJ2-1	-	CASSEWGDDLADEQFF	TGTGCCAGCAGTGAGTGGGGGGACGATCTGGCCGATGAGCAGTTCTTC
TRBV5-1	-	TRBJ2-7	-	CASSLLGSNEQYF	TGCGCCAGCAGCTTGTTGGGCAGTAACGAGCAGTACTTC
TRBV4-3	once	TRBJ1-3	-	CASSQDYGTIYF	TGCGCCAGCAGCCAAGATTACGGCACCATATATTTT
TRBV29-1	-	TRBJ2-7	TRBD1	CSVDLGQGSYEQYF	TGCAGCGTTGACCTTGGACAGGGTTCCTACGAGCAGTACTTC
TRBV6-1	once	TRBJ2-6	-	CASSEAQFSGANVLTF	TGTGCCAGCAGTGAAGCGCAGTTCTCTGGGGCCAACGTCCTGACTTTC
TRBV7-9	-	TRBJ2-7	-	CASSLGAQLSYEQYF	TGTGCCAGCAGCTTAGGGGCACAGCTTTCCTACGAGCAGTACTTC
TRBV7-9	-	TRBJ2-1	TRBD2	CASSSSGRVYNEQFF	TGTGCCAGCAGCTCTAGCGGGAGAGTCTACAATGAGCAGTTCTTC
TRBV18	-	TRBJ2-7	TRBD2	CASSPITSGSYEQYF	TGTGCCAGCTCACCAATAACTAGCGGGAGCTACGAGCAGTACTTC
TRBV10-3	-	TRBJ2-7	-	CAISPSSEQYF	TGTGCCATCAGCCCCTCGAGCGAGCAGTACTTC
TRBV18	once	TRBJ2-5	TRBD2	CASSPTLAGGIQETQYF	TGTGCCAGCTCACCGACACTAGCGGGAGGGATCCAAGAGACCCAGTACTTC
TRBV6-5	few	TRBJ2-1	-	CASRSGYNEQFF	TGTGCCAGCCGATCAGGATACAATGAGCAGTTCTTC
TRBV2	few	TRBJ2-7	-	CASTDGGNGYEQYF	TGTGCCAGCACAGACGGCGGGAACGGCTACGAGCAGTACTTC
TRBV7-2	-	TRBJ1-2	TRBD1	CASSGSGGNYGYTF	TGTGCCAGCAGCGGGTCAGGGGGCAACTATGGCTACACCTTC
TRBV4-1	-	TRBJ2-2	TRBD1	CASSPRTGTNTGELFF	TGCGCCAGCAGCCCTCGGACAGGGACGAACACCGGGGAGCTGTTTTTT
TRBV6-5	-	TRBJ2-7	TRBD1	CASSYSTGVEQYF	TGTGCCAGCAGTTACTCCACAGGGGTCGAGCAGTACTTC
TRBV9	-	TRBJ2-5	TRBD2	CASSREGRETQYF	TGTGCCAGCAGCCGGGAGGGCCGGGAGACCCAGTACTTC
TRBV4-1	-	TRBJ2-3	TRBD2	CASSQGGSGRIDTQYF	TGCGCCAGCAGCCAAGGGGGTAGCGGGAGGATCGATACGCAGTATTTT